Listed here are 30 T cell receptor beta chains from one sample, sequenced in a study of blood T cells in healthy people across ages. A second PCR of roughly 7 to 11 cycles used a sample-barcoded 5' primer and a J-beta primer mix. TCRdb re-called the 5' RACE reads through MiXCR, storing one row per CDR3 protein. The sample records about 750,000 distinct CDR3 sequences, roughly 50% being singletons. Source material: blood. These receptors were obtained from an elderly man in good health.

In this sample, this clonotype turned up once. This chain connects TRBV20-1 to TRBJ2-1; 8 nucleotides agree with TRBD1. The J call may be faulty, since TRBJ2-7 better matches the DNA end. The CDR3 consists of 16 residues. Per the germline V gene, CDR1 is DFQATT and CDR2 is SNEGSKA (reference sequence). The DNA of the CDR3 is TGCAGTGCTTCCGACAGGGTCAGGGGGCGCAACTACGAGCAGTACTTC. It specifies CSASDRVRGRNYEQYF.

This clonotype was detected only once. The gene calls are TRBV28 and TRBJ2-1; weak D call: TRBD2 (6 bases). CDR3 length: 15 amino acids. V was trimmed by 1 base and J by 10 bases, leaving 17 bases between them. Germline loops: CDR1 MDHEN, CDR2 SYDVKM. The CDR3 nucleotides read TGTGCCAGCAGTTTATCTGCGGGAAGGCGGATGGAGCAGTTCTTC. It encodes CASSLSAGRRMEQFF.

The V and J genes are TRBV25-1 and TRBJ2-3; 10 bases agree with TRBD2. Germline values: CDR1 MGHDK, CDR2 SYGVNS. V shed 1 base and J 2 bases; nucleotides not matched to a gene: 3. CDR3 size: 16 residues. CDR3 loop: CASSESAGGPTDTQYF. The CDR3 nucleotides read TGTGCCAGCAGTGAATCAGCGGGAGGGCCCACAGATACGCAGTATTTT. The full variable domain, its missing parts supplied by reference TRBV25-1 and TRBJ2-3, is EADIYQTPRYLVIGTGKKITLECSQTMGHDKMYWYQQDPGMELHLIHYSYGVNSTEKGDLSSESTVSRIRTEHFPLTLESARPSHTSQYLCASSESAGGPTDTQYFGPGTRLTVL.

This clonotype was counted between two and nine times. The chain recombines TRBV14 with TRBJ2-7; D unresolved. Germline V gene lookup returns CDR1 SGHDN and CDR2 FVKESK. The V end lost 0 bases, the J end lost 1 base, and 13 bases lay between the germline ends. This CDR3 has 16 residues. As DNA, the CDR3 is TGTGCCAGCAGCCAAGATCGGCTAGATTTGTCCTACGAGCAGTACTTC. It codes for CASSQDRLDLSYEQYF.

The chain has TRBV11-2 and TRBJ2-3; D remains ambiguous. This CDR3 is 16 amino acids long. CDR1 SGHAT and CDR2 FQNNGV come from the germline V gene. The V and J ends lost 1 base and 14 bases respectively, with 25 bases between them. The CDR3 bases are TGTGCCAGCAGCTTAGGTCTCGGAGCCGGGCACAGATACGCGTATTTT. Protein: CASSLGLGAGHRYAYF.

The gene calls are TRBV5-1 and TRBJ1-5, with no clear D. The germline V gene has CDR1 SGHRS and CDR2 YFSETQ. The CDR3 contains 14 residues. Trimming left V 0 bases short and J 5 bases short, with 9 bases between. This CDR3 reads CASSLDAPDQPQHF. CDR3 DNA: TGCGCCAGCAGCTTGGATGCCCCGGATCAGCCCCAGCATTTT.

This clonotype has more than one count but fewer than ten. The chain carries TRBV6-1 and TRBJ1-1; D might be TRBD1 (5 bases). CDR1 and CDR2 (germline): MNHNS, SASEGT. The V end lost 6 bases, the J end lost 0 bases, and 11 bases lay between the germline ends. The CDR3 extends over 14 amino acids. CDR3 residues: CASRRGAVNTEAFF. CDR3 coding DNA: TGTGCCAGCAGGAGGGGCGCGGTGAACACTGAAGCTTTCTTT.

This clonotype turned up a few times. This chain joins TRBV25-1 and TRBJ2-5, with 7 positions matching TRBD2. The CDR3 totals 12 residues. Trimming took 5 bases from V and 11 from J; bases not matched to a gene: 8. CDR1 and CDR2 (germline): MGHDK, SYGVNS. Here the CDR3 DNA reads TGTGCCAGCAGTAGACTACCGCGGGAGCAGTACTTC. Translation gives CASSRLPREQYF. Full variable domain (rest looked up from reference TRBV25-1 and TRBJ2-5): EADIYQTPRYLVIGTGKKITLECSQTMGHDKMYWYQQDPGMELHLIHYSYGVNSTEKGDLSSESTVSRIRTEHFPLTLESARPSHTSQYLCASSRLPREQYFGPGTRLLVL.

This clonotype was seen a few times. The rearrangement links TRBV5-5 to TRBJ2-3, with 9 bases that match TRBD1. Germline values: CDR1 SGHKS, CDR2 YYEKEE (reference sequence). CDR3 length equals 18 residues. The junction had 11 bases not matched to a gene; V was cut back by 0 bases and J by 3 bases. CDR3 DNA: TGTGCCAGCAGCTTGGCCGGGACAGGGCCCGGTAGGACAGATACGCAGTATTTT. Translating it yields CASSLAGTGPGRTDTQYF. The full variable domain, with the rest looked up from reference TRBV5-5 and TRBJ2-3, is DAGVTQSPTHLIKTRGQQVTLRCSPISGHKSVSWYQQVLGQGPQFIFQYYEKEERGRGNFPDRFSARQFPNYSSELNVNALLLGDSALYLCASSLAGTGPGRTDTQYFGPGTRLTVL.

J is TRBJ2-1 and V is TRBV9; a possible D gene is TRBD1 (6 bases). V was clipped by 4 bases and J by 4 bases, with 15 bases between them. The CDR3 extends over 15 amino acids. Germline V lookup: CDR1 SGDLS, CDR2 YYNGEE. Here the CDR3 DNA reads TGTGCCAGCAGCCCCCGACAGGAACAATACAATGAGCAGTTCTTC. This codes for CASSPRQEQYNEQFF.

The rearrangement uses TRBV29-1 and TRBJ2-5; either TRBD1 or TRBD2 may supply D (5 bases each). The length of the CDR3 is 12 residues. The V end was cut by 7 bases, the J end by 11 bases, with 20 bases between. Germline lookup yields CDR1 SQVTM and CDR2 ANQGSEA. CDR3 residues: CSGGFGVNEQYF. The CDR3 DNA reads as TGCAGCGGGGGGTTCGGGGTGAATGAGCAGTACTTC.

This sequence joins TRBV7-9 and TRBJ2-3; a possible D gene is TRBD1 (7 bases). CDR3 size: 15 residues. The V end was cut by 8 bases, the J end by 3 bases, with 18 bases between. The V gene's germline CDR1 is SEHNR and CDR2 FQNEAQ (reference sequence). The CDR3 nucleotides are TGTGCCAGCCGCAAGGAGGGACAGCCTACAGATACGCAGTATTTT. It is translated as CASRKEGQPTDTQYF.

This clonotype was recorded a few times. The rearrangement uses TRBV29-1 and TRBJ2-7, with TRBD2 identical over 8 bases. This CDR3 contains 13 residues. Germline CDR1 reads SQVTM; CDR2 reads ANQGSEA. J lost 3 bases, V lost 1 base, and 2 bases had no gene match. In DNA form, the CDR3 reads TGCAGCGTTGAAGGGACTAGCCACTACGAGCAGTACTTC. The encoded protein is CSVEGTSHYEQYF.

J is TRBJ2-3 and V is TRBV20-1, with TRBD2 matching 11 bases. The CDR3 is made up of 16 amino acids. From germline, CDR1 is DFQATT and CDR2 SNEGSKA (reference sequence). V dropped 1 base and J dropped 6; count of bases not matched to a gene: 9. CDR3 sequence reads: CSARAPGLAASDTQYF. The CDR3 coding sequence is TGCAGTGCTAGAGCCCCGGGACTAGCGGCCTCGGATACGCAGTATTTT.

The genes are TRBV7-9 and TRBJ2-7; D is ambiguous. This CDR3 has 14 residues. From germline, CDR1 is SEHNR and CDR2 FQNEAQ (reference sequence). Deletions cut 0 bases from V and 2 bases from J, with 8 bases between. CDR3: CASSLALLTYEQYF. The CDR3, as DNA: TGTGCCAGCAGCTTAGCACTCTTGACCTACGAGCAGTACTTC.

As for this clonotype: At one of its ends the junction is not consistent with the germline gene, which may arise from a read error. The chain has TRBV9 and TRBJ2-1; 7 bases fit TRBD1. The last part of the DNA fits TRBJ2-7 better; the J call may be wrong. There are 15 residues in the CDR3. CDR1 and CDR2 (germline): SGDLS, YYNGEE. CDR3 in amino acids: CASGVDEGAWGEQYF. The CDR3 DNA is TGTGCCAGCGGCGTCGATGAGGGGGCGTGGGGCGAGCAGTACTTC.

This clonotype was seen once. The rearrangement joins TRBV28 to TRBJ2-7; TRBD2 matches 8 bases. From germline, CDR1 is MDHEN and CDR2 SYDVKM. This CDR3 is 15 amino acids long. V lost 2 bases to trimming and J lost 2 bases; unmatched junction nucleotides: 5. The chain's CDR3 is CASSLSPGGTYEQYF. The CDR3, as DNA: TGTGCCAGCAGTTTAAGTCCGGGAGGGACCTACGAGCAGTACTTC.

The gene calls are TRBV20-1 and TRBJ2-7, with D possibly matching TRBD2 (5 bases). The CDR3 loop spans 14 amino acids. V was cut by 0 bases and J by 4 bases, with 13 bases left in between. Germline-derived CDR1 and CDR2 are DFQATT and SNEGSKA (reference sequence). DNA for the CDR3: TGCAGTGCTAGAGAAGGCAGCGGACCTTACGAGCAGTACTTC. This sequence encodes CSAREGSGPYEQYF.

This clonotype was observed a handful of times. This chain connects TRBV2 to TRBJ1-1; 7 bases map to TRBD1. The germline gives CDR1 SNHLY, CDR2 FYNNEI. CDR3 length: 18 amino acids. Losses at the gene ends were 6 bases for V and 1 base for J; bases not matched to a gene: 17. This chain's CDR3 is CASRDDREETLGNTEAFF. The CDR3 region has the DNA TGTGCCAGCAGGGACGACAGGGAAGAGACCTTGGGGAACACTGAAGCTTTCTTT.

J is TRBJ1-6 and V is TRBV27; possible D gene TRBD1, 6 bases. The CDR3 has 15 amino acids. Trimming took off 5 bases at V and 5 bases at J, with 13 bases between the two ends. Germline V lookup: CDR1 MNHEY, CDR2 SMNVEV (reference sequence). CDR3: CASSRRDMNNSPLHF. CDR3 nucleotides: TGTGCCAGCAGTCGAAGGGACATGAATAATTCACCCCTCCACTTT.

This clonotype was observed a few times. The rearrangement joins TRBV2 to TRBJ2-1, with 9 positions matching TRBD2. The germline V gene encodes CDR1 SNHLY and CDR2 FYNNEI. The V segment lost 5 bases and the J segment 1 base; nucleotides outside the gene matches: 6. This CDR3 has 16 amino acids. The CDR3 bases are TGTGCCAGCAGTCTGGAGACTAGCGGATCCTACAATGAGCAGTTCTTC. The encoded protein is CASSLETSGSYNEQFF.

The table lists this clonotype with a few counts. This rearrangement joins TRBV29-1 to TRBJ2-5; D gene uncertain. The CDR3 is 12 residues long. V was pared by 6 bases and J by 3 bases, with 11 bases between. Germline values: CDR1 SQVTM, CDR2 ANQGSEA. The CDR3 DNA reads as TGCAGCGTGCGGACCACAAAAGAGACCCAGTACTTC. This encodes CSVRTTKETQYF.

This clonotype has more than one count but fewer than ten. The chain carries TRBV10-3 and TRBJ1-4; the D gene is possibly TRBD1 (5 bases). V was pared by 3 bases and J by 6 bases, with 20 bases between. Looked up from germline, CDR1 is ENHRY and CDR2 is SYGVKD. This CDR3 has 17 amino acids. The DNA for the CDR3 is TGTGCCATCAGTGACACCCGGAAGGGCAGGGAAGATGAAAAACTGTTTTTT. This codes for CAISDTRKGREDEKLFF.

This clonotype has more than one count but fewer than ten. The gene calls are TRBV10-3 and TRBJ2-1; a weak D match, TRBD1 (8 bases). The CDR3 totals 14 residues. The germline V gene has CDR1 ENHRY and CDR2 SYGVKD. V shed 9 bases and J shed 10 bases, with 22 bases lying between them. The CDR3 DNA is TGTGCCATTCACCAGTCCACAGGGGGAGGGGAGCAGTTCTTC. It encodes CAIHQSTGGGEQFF.

The chain carries TRBV10-1 and TRBJ2-5, with 9 bases aligning to TRBD2. The DNA end is more similar to TRBJ2-7, so the J call may be wrong. Germline V gene data show CDR1 as WNHNN and CDR2 as SYGVQD (reference sequence). CDR3 size: 15 residues. The CDR3 loop is CASSESNSGSYEQYF. The CDR3 bases are TGCGCCAGCAGTGAGTCTAATAGCGGGAGTTACGAGCAGTACTTC.

The gene calls are TRBV7-2 and TRBJ1-2; D may be TRBD1 (6 bases). V was clipped by 1 base and J by 2 bases, with 8 bases between them. CDR1 is SGHTA, CDR2 FQGNSA, per germline. The CDR3 sequence is 14 residues long. The CDR3 loop is CASSLVGQNYGYTF. The CDR3 bases are TGTGCCAGCAGCTTAGTTGGACAGAACTATGGCTACACCTTC.

The rearrangement joins TRBV24-1 to TRBJ2-3; D ambiguous. The V and J ends lost 4 bases and 2 bases respectively, with 6 bases between them. The CDR3 totals 13 residues. The germline V gene encodes CDR1 KGHDR and CDR2 SFDVKD. CDR3 sequence reads: CATSDSTTDTQYF. As DNA, the CDR3 is TGTGCCACCAGTGACTCAACCACAGATACGCAGTATTTT.

At least ten counts were recorded for this clonotype. V usage is TRBV12-3 or TRBV12-4 and J usage is TRBJ2-7, with a tentative D call TRBD2 (6 bases). This CDR3 spans 12 amino acids. V gave up 3 bases and J gave up 4 bases, with 7 bases separating them. CDR3 in amino acids: CASSFGGYEQYF. The CDR3 bases are TGTGCCAGCAGTTTTGGAGGGTACGAGCAGTACTTC.

This clonotype appeared once. The chain combines TRBV2 with TRBJ1-5, with D unresolved. Germline lookup yields CDR1 SNHLY and CDR2 FYNNEI. V lost 8 bases, J lost 1 base, and 15 bases lay in between. This CDR3 region has 15 residues. CDR3 in amino acids: CASECSGGSNQPQHF. The CDR3 nucleotides read TGTGCCAGCGAATGTTCCGGAGGGAGCAATCAGCCCCAGCATTTT.

The chain links TRBV12-3 or TRBV12-4 to TRBJ2-3, with no clear D. Trimming stripped 5 bases from V and 0 bases from J, with 12 bases between. CDR3 length: 15 residues. In nucleotides, the CDR3 is TGTGCCAGCAGTCCCCGAGAGACTAGCACAGATACGCAGTATTTT. Translating it yields CASSPRETSTDTQYF.